The 21 T cell receptor beta chains below were found in one sample sequenced in a study of metastatic and nonmetastatic thyroid tumors. TCRdb reanalyzed the PCR reads via MiXCR. Of about 36,000 clones detected, around 20% appear once; the ten largest clones hold around 15%. All patients were untreated before thyroid surgery. Sample: blood. These receptors all stem from a female donor with papillary thyroid cancer or a benign thyroid nodule (not recorded which). Some clones in this sample may be carry-over from other donors' samples.

This clone was counted ten times or more. An end of the junction does not agree with germline; a read error may underlie this. This chain uses TRBV5-6 with TRBJ2-7; TRBD2 matches 11 bases. CDR1 SGHDT and CDR2 YYEEEE come from the germline V gene. The CDR3 loop spans 12 amino acids. The CDR3 nucleotides read TGTGCCAGCAGCTTCACCGGGACTAGCGGTAAATTC. Its translation is CASSFTGTSGKF.

This clone has a count of ten or more. The chain links TRBV10-2 to TRBJ2-7; 7 nucleotides match TRBD1. The CDR3 length is 13 residues. Looked up from germline, CDR1 is WSHSY and CDR2 is SAAADI. J gave up 7 bases and V 6 bases, and 9 bases lay outside the gene matches. The CDR3, as DNA: TGCGCCAGCAGAGTGACAGGGTTATGGGAGCAGTACTTC. Translating it yields CASRVTGLWEQYF.

Ten or more counts support this clone. A much larger clonotype is one base distant, so this may be a read error. This chain connects TRBV27 to TRBJ2-3; the match to TRBD1 covers 7 bases. V dropped 11 bases and J dropped 0; count of bases not matched to a gene: 11. The CDR3 length is 15 residues. Per germline, CDR1 MNHEY and CDR2 SMNVEV (reference sequence). CDR3 residues: CACTKTGSSTDTQYF. The CDR3 DNA reads as TGTGCCTGCACCAAGACAGGGTCTAGCACAGATACGCAGTATTTT.

At least ten counts were recorded for this clone. The chain combines TRBV29-1 with TRBJ2-2; D remains ambiguous. The V end was cut by 1 base, the J end by 5 bases, with 11 bases between. CDR3 length: 14 residues. CDR1 is SQVTM, CDR2 ANQGSEA, per germline. CDR3 coding DNA: TGCAGCGTTGAAGGGTATGGGGTAACCGGGGAGCTGTTTTTT. Translated: CSVEGYGVTGELFF.

This clone was counted at least ten times. The chain combines TRBV2 with TRBJ2-1; D might be TRBD2 (5 bases). The CDR3 sequence is 13 residues long. Germline CDR1 and CDR2: SNHLY and FYNNEI. The V end was cut by 10 bases, the J end by 6 bases, with 16 bases between. The CDR3 protein is CATGLEEVNEQFF. Here the CDR3 DNA reads TGTGCCACCGGACTTGAGGAGGTCAATGAGCAGTTCTTC.

This clone showed up just a few times. One end of the junction varies from germline; a read error may be responsible. The CDR3 is CASSHFAEDYNEQLF. The CDR3 DNA is TGTGCCAGCAGCCACTTTGCGGAAGACTACAATGAGCAGCTCTTC. The rearrangement links TRBV14 to TRBJ2-1; possibly TRBD2 for D (5 bases). This CDR3 comprises 15 residues. Per germline, CDR1 SGHDN and CDR2 FVKESK.

There are many counts of this clone. The V call is TRBV12-5, the J call TRBJ1-5; 9 bases are shared with TRBD1. Losses at the gene ends were 6 bases for V and 1 base for J; bases not matched to a gene: 4. The CDR3 loop spans 15 amino acids. CDR1 is LGHNT, CDR2 FRNRAP, per germline. The CDR3 bases are TGTGCTAGTGGCGCGGGACAGGGCAGCAATCAGCCCCAGCATTTT. Protein: CASGAGQGSNQPQHF.

This clone was seen more than once but under ten times. The CDR3 region is CASSHGLYRYTGELFF. The CDR3 nucleotides read TGTGCCAGCAGCCACGGCCTATACAGGTACACCGGGGAGCTGTTTTTT. The chain recombines TRBV6-2 or TRBV6-3 with TRBJ2-2; TRBD1 might be the D (5 bases). The CDR3 extends over 16 amino acids. Germline CDR1 reads MNHEY; CDR2 reads SVGEGT. V lost 6 bases, J lost 3 bases, and 17 bases lay in between.

This clone has just a few counts. The rearrangement uses TRBV6-2 or TRBV6-3 and TRBJ1-1; D is unresolved. The CDR3 contains 15 residues. V was shortened by 7 bases and J by 3 bases, with 18 bases between the two germline ends. Germline CDR1 and CDR2: MNHEY and SVGEGT. CDR3 sequence reads: CASIPALVSDTEAFF. CDR3 DNA: TGTGCCAGCATACCGGCCCTCGTGAGTGACACTGAAGCTTTCTTT.

The chain has TRBV20-1 and TRBJ2-7; unclear D gene. The V end lost 6 bases, the J end lost 2 bases, and 20 bases lay between the germline ends. CDR1 and CDR2 from the germline V gene are DFQATT and SNEGSKA (reference sequence). CDR3 length: 15 residues. The CDR3 DNA reads TGCAGTGCCACGATTTTTGGCCGTGAGCCCTACGAGCAGTACTTC. It translates to CSATIFGREPYEQYF.

Concerning this clone itself: This may be a read error, as it is one base from a much larger clone. V is TRBV7-9 and J is TRBJ2-5; D is undetermined. V was pared by 6 bases and J by 5 bases, with 13 bases between. This CDR3 is 13 amino acids long. Germline CDR1 reads SEHNR; CDR2 reads FQNEAQ (reference sequence). The DNA for the CDR3 is TGTGCCAGCAGTCCCCCGCTGATGGAGACCCAGTACTTC. Amino acid sequence: CASSPPLMETQYF.

The rearrangement uses TRBV5-5 and TRBJ1-1; 9 bases align to TRBD1. The CDR3 length is 13 residues. Trimming removed 3 bases from V and 4 bases from J; junction bases left unmatched: 1. Germline CDR1 is SGHKS and CDR2 is YYEKEE (reference sequence). CDR3 protein: CASSSDRGTEAFF. The CDR3 nucleotides read TGTGCCAGCAGCTCGGACAGGGGCACTGAAGCTTTCTTT.

As for this clone: A much larger clone differs by one base, so this may be a read error. Additional DNA sequences in this sample encode the identical CDR3. The CDR3 DNA sequence: TGCGCCAGCAGCCTCACAGGTAGAGGGAACACTGAAGCTTTCTTT. Its protein product is CASSLTGRGNTEAFF. This sequence joins TRBV5-1 and TRBJ1-1, with a possible D match to TRBD1 (5 bases). Deletions cut 4 bases from V and 1 base from J, with 14 bases between. The germline gives CDR1 SGHRS, CDR2 YFSETQ. The CDR3 spans 15 residues.

On this clone itself: Mismatch with germline at one junction end may stem from a read error. This specimen includes other DNA sequences encoding the same CDR3. V and J are TRBV6-1 and TRBJ2-1; the match to TRBD2 covers 8 bases. CDR1 MNHNS and CDR2 SASEGT come from the germline V gene. The CDR3 totals 16 residues. The CDR3: CASRPGLGFSDNEQFF. In DNA form, the CDR3 reads TGTGCCAGCAGACCGGGACTAGGCTTCTCCGACAATGAGCAGTTCTTC.

J is TRBJ2-7 and V is TRBV7-3; the D is unclear. CDR1 is SGHTA, CDR2 FQGTGA, per germline. The CDR3 has 16 residues. V was cut by 4 bases and J by 11 bases, with 27 bases left in between. The CDR3: CASSSLQDNGSGKKYF. CDR3 DNA: TGTGCCAGCAGCTCCCTACAAGACAACGGTTCGGGCAAGAAGTACTTC.

This clone was observed at least ten times. V and J are TRBV6-4 and TRBJ2-3; TRBD2 agrees at 8 bases. From germline, CDR1 is MRHNA and CDR2 SNTAGT. V shed 5 bases, J shed 7 bases, and the junction held 23 bases outside the gene matches. There are 19 residues in the CDR3. CDR3 coding DNA: TGTGCCAGCAGTCTGGGGGGGAGCGGGAGTCTTTTGCCCAGATATACGCAGTATTTT. This encodes CASSLGGSGSLLPRYTQYF.

This clone has only one observation. The junction departs from germline at one end; a sequencing error may be responsible. This chain uses TRBV5-1 with TRBJ1-2; tentatively, D is TRBD1 (6 bases). CDR3 length: 13 amino acids. Per germline, CDR1 SGHRS and CDR2 YFSETQ. This CDR3 reads CASGLEGEGAYTF. The CDR3 DNA sequence: TGCGCCAGCGGCTTGGAGGGGGAAGGTGCCTACACCTTC.

This clone is medium-sized in the sample. The V call is TRBV6-7, the J call TRBJ2-7; D tentatively reads TRBD1 or TRBD2 (5 bases each). TRBV6-7 carries the ORF label, with uncertain function. The CDR3 runs 12 residues. V lost 6 bases, J lost 5 bases, and 11 bases lay in between. For the CDR3, the DNA is TGTGCCAGCAGGGGGACCGTCCACGAGCAGTACTTC. Translation gives CASRGTVHEQYF.

In the case of this clone: This could be a read error, since a much larger clone is one nucleotide away. This chain links TRBV11-2 with TRBJ2-5; perhaps TRBD2 as D (5 bases). The V gene's germline CDR1 is SGHAT and CDR2 FQNNGV. The CDR3 has 12 residues. Here the CDR3 DNA reads TGTGCCAGCAGCCCAACCGGGGAGACCAAGTACTTC. Its protein is CASSPTGETKYF.

This clone came up many times. This chain connects TRBV2 to TRBJ2-5; either TRBD1 or TRBD2 may fit D (5 bases each). This CDR3 is built from 15 residues. Looked up from germline, CDR1 is SNHLY and CDR2 is FYNNEI. V lost 1 base and J lost 5, with 14 bases in between. The CDR3 region is CASSEGQSWGETQYF. DNA for the CDR3: TGTGCCAGCAGTGAAGGACAGAGCTGGGGGGAGACCCAGTACTTC.

This clone was counted a few times. The V and J genes are TRBV6-1 and TRBJ2-1; 8 nucleotides match TRBD2. V gave up 8 bases and J gave up 5 bases; unmatched junction bases: 14. The V gene's germline CDR1 is MNHNS and CDR2 SASEGT. The CDR3 extends over 16 amino acids. The CDR3 nucleotides are TGTGCCAGCGCCGACCCGGGACTAGAGGGCAACAATGAGCAGTTCTTC. Translation: CASADPGLEGNNEQFF.